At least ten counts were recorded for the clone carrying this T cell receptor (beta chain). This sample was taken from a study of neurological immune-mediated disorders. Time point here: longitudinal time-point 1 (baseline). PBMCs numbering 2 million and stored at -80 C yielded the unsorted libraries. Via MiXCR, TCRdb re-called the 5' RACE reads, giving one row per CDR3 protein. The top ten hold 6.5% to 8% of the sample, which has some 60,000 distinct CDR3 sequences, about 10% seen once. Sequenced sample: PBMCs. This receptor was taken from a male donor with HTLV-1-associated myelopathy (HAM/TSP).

CDR3 nucleotides: TGTGCCATCAGTGAGTCGTACAGGGGCAGAGAGACCCAGTACTTC. Translated, it gives CAISESYRGRETQYF. The chain combines TRBV10-3 with TRBJ2-5; TRBD1 matches at 7 bases. CDR1 ENHRY and CDR2 SYGVKD come from the germline V gene. CDR3 length equals 15 residues. With 0 bases clipped from V and 4 bases from J, the junction kept 5 bases outside the gene matches.